These 28 T cell receptor beta chains share one sample of origin, sequenced in a study of regulatory T cells in long-lasting Graves disease. Indicated time point: newly diagnosed GD, antithyroid drugs for less than 3 months. RNA isolated from PBMCs was used to make the TCR library. Sequencing libraries for TCR beta were prepared with iRepertoire HTBI primers and Arm-PCR of CDR3 regions. Each CDR3 protein gets one entry after TCRdb re-called the multiplex PCR reads with MiXCR. Seen here are 500,000 or so distinct CDR3 sequences, around 15% observed once, and the top ten hold more than 9%. The same data also went into a second study, on T cells in Graves' hyperthyroidism and ophthalmopathy.

The material was peripheral blood mononuclear cells (PBMCs), obtained at new diagnosis, from a patient treated with antithyroid drugs. All receptors come from a man aged 40-50 years with Graves disease.

The chain recombines TRBV2 with TRBJ2-7; D not certain. Trimming cost V 8 bases and J 1 base, with 12 bases left between them. Germline CDR1 SNHLY, CDR2 FYNNEI. The CDR3 sequence is 13 residues long. CDR3 amino acids: CASERDGSYEQYF. The CDR3, as DNA: TGTGCCAGCGAAAGAGACGGATCCTACGAGCAGTACTTC.

This clonotype was seen only a few times. This sequence joins TRBV6-2 or TRBV6-3 and TRBJ2-3; 7 nucleotides agree with TRBD1. Trimming removed 7 bases from V and 2 bases from J; junction bases left unmatched: 6. CDR1 and CDR2 from the germline V gene are MNHEY and SVGEGT. CDR3 length: 14 residues. DNA of the CDR3: TGTGCCAGCAAGGGGACAGTGATCACAGATACGCAGTATTTT. This translates into CASKGTVITDTQYF.

This clonotype was counted once. This may come from a read error, since a much larger clone is one base off. The chain couples TRBV6-1 to TRBJ2-1; 13 nucleotides agree with TRBD2. This CDR3 contains 16 residues. The V gene's germline CDR1 is MNHNS and CDR2 SASEGT. Written as DNA, the CDR3 is TGTGCCGGCAGTCGACGACGGACTAGCGGGAGCCATGAGCAGTTCTTC. Its protein product is CAGSRRRTSGSHEQFF.

This clonotype showed up many times. V usage is TRBV12-3 or TRBV12-4 and J usage is TRBJ1-1, with no clear D. This CDR3 contains 14 residues. The V and J ends lost 3 bases and 0 bases respectively, with 8 bases between them. CDR3 coding DNA: TGTGCCAGCAGTTTTGGGAAAATGAACACTGAAGCTTTCTTT. It translates to CASSFGKMNTEAFF.

The rearrangement joins TRBV20-1 to TRBJ2-6; D is tentatively TRBD1 or TRBD2 (5 bases each). The CDR3 extends over 18 amino acids. Germline V gives CDR1 DFQATT, CDR2 SNEGSKA (reference sequence). V lost 1 base, J lost 0 bases, and 16 bases lay in between. In nucleotides, the CDR3 is TGCAGTGCTAGAGGGGACCCTCGGGGCCTCTCTGGGGCCAACGTCCTGACTTTC. Its translation is CSARGDPRGLSGANVLTF.

This clonotype showed up many times. One end of the junction is discordant with germline, which a read error may explain. This rearrangement joins TRBV28 to TRBJ2-1, with D unresolved. Per germline, CDR1 MDHEN and CDR2 SYDVKM. The CDR3 sequence is 13 residues long. The CDR3 DNA reads TGTGCCAGCCGTTTGGGTTCTCACAATGAGCAGTTCTTC. Protein product: CASRLGSHNEQFF.

This clonotype was recorded many times. This chain uses TRBV12-3 or TRBV12-4 with TRBJ1-1; 7 nucleotides line up with TRBD1. V was pared by 6 bases and J by 1 base, with 5 bases of the junction left unmatched. This CDR3 spans 14 amino acids. CDR3 sequence: CASRLTGRNTEAFF. The CDR3, as DNA: TGTGCCAGCAGGCTGACAGGGCGGAACACTGAAGCTTTCTTT.

The sample holds a few counts of this clonotype. The chain joins TRBV20-1 to TRBJ2-7; D is unclear. This CDR3 comprises 13 residues. V was cut by 5 bases and J by 6 bases, with 17 bases left in between. Germline V gene data show CDR1 as DFQATT and CDR2 as SNEGSKA (reference sequence). The CDR3 nucleotides read TGCAGTGCTGAGCGAGACGGCCCTCGCGAGCAGTACTTC. Translating it yields CSAERDGPREQYF.

At least ten counts were recorded for this clonotype. This chain joins TRBV28 and TRBJ2-1; maybe TRBD2 (7 bases). Trimming shortened V by 5 bases and J by 4 bases, and 12 bases separated the two germline ends. The germline gives CDR1 MDHEN, CDR2 SYDVKM. The CDR3 has 14 residues. The CDR3: CASSQGTTYNEQFF. CDR3 DNA sequence: TGTGCCAGCAGTCAGGGGACTACATACAATGAGCAGTTCTTC.

This clonotype was counted a few times. This chain uses TRBV12-3 or TRBV12-4 with TRBJ1-5; tentatively, D is TRBD1 (5 bases). CDR3 length equals 14 residues. The V and J ends lost 5 bases and 3 bases respectively, with 11 bases between them. The CDR3 region is CASSVAGPNQPQHF. CDR3 DNA sequence: TGTGCCAGCAGTGTCGCAGGGCCCAATCAGCCCCAGCATTTT.

This clonotype was picked up many times. The chain uses TRBV6-2 or TRBV6-3 and TRBJ2-1, with a weak D call TRBD1 (6 bases). V shed 6 bases and J shed 6 bases, with 24 bases lying between them. The CDR3 extends over 17 amino acids. Germline CDR1 is MNHEY and CDR2 is SVGEGT. As DNA, the CDR3 is TGTGCCAGCAGGGAGACAGGTTCATTTAGTGGGCGCAATGAGCAGTTCTTC. It is translated as CASRETGSFSGRNEQFF.

This clonotype was observed at least ten times. V usage is TRBV2 and J usage is TRBJ2-3, with unresolved D. This CDR3 region has 13 residues. From germline, CDR1 is SNHLY and CDR2 FYNNEI. V was clipped by 4 bases and J by 0 bases, with 5 bases between them. CDR3 in DNA: TGTGCCAGCAGTGGTAAAAGCACAGATACGCAGTATTTT. Its translation: CASSGKSTDTQYF.

The chain employs TRBV25-1 and TRBJ2-5; possible D gene TRBD2, 5 bases. The J call may be wrong; the DNA end is better matched by TRBJ2-1. This CDR3 has 15 residues. Germline CDR1 reads MGHDK; CDR2 reads SYGVNS. Here the CDR3 DNA reads TGTGCCAGCAGGATTTATAATGGAGGACCCAATGAGCAGTTCTTC. It encodes CASRIYNGGPNEQFF.

This clonotype came up a few times. The chain couples TRBV10-3 to TRBJ1-2; D uncertain. There are 14 residues in the CDR3. Germline loops: CDR1 ENHRY, CDR2 SYGVKD. The V end was cut by 0 bases, the J end by 2 bases, with 7 bases between. The CDR3 loop reads CAISESNSNYGYTF. DNA for the CDR3: TGTGCCATCAGTGAGTCGAACAGCAACTATGGCTACACCTTC.

This clonotype was detected a few times. The V gene is TRBV7-2, the J gene TRBJ1-3; D gene ambiguous. Per the germline V gene, CDR1 is SGHTA and CDR2 is FQGNSA. With 6 bases removed from V and 0 bases from J, the gap between germline ends came to 12 bases. The CDR3 contains 15 residues. The CDR3 loop is CASSTAFGSGNTIYF. CDR3 DNA sequence: TGTGCCAGCAGTACAGCCTTCGGCTCTGGAAACACCATATATTTT.

This clonotype was recorded at least ten times. The rearrangement joins TRBV7-9 to TRBJ2-5; the match to TRBD2 covers 8 bases. This CDR3 spans 14 amino acids. Germline V gene sequence: CDR1 SEHNR, CDR2 FQNEAQ (reference sequence). Unmatched junction bases numbered 8, after V lost 6 bases and J lost 5 bases. CDR3 bases: TGTGCCAGCAGTCTAGGACTAGCTCGGGAGACCCAGTACTTC. It yields the protein CASSLGLARETQYF.

This clonotype was detected many times. The V gene is TRBV3-1, the J gene TRBJ2-1; 8 bases line up with TRBD2. Trimming removed 2 bases from V and 8 bases from J; junction bases left unmatched: 8. The CDR3 is made up of 15 amino acids. Per germline, CDR1 LGHDT and CDR2 YNNKEL (reference sequence). CDR3 DNA sequence: TGTGCCAGCAGCCAAACAACGGGAGGGCCGGATGAGCAGTTCTTC. This codes for CASSQTTGGPDEQFF.

This clonotype was detected many times. This sequence joins TRBV5-1 and TRBJ2-7; 10 nucleotides line up with TRBD1. This CDR3 spans 15 amino acids. Trimming removed 3 bases from V and 6 bases from J; junction bases left unmatched: 9. Germline V gene sequence: CDR1 SGHRS, CDR2 YFSETQ. This chain's CDR3 is CASSSTGTGVSEQYF. The CDR3 DNA reads TGCGCCAGCAGCTCTACCGGGACAGGGGTGAGCGAGCAGTACTTC.

The table lists this clonotype with many counts. The chain couples TRBV2 to TRBJ2-3; 15 nucleotides agree with TRBD2. V lost 6 bases and J lost 3; bases outside the gene matches: 4. CDR1 and CDR2 from the germline V gene are SNHLY and FYNNEI. The CDR3 sequence is 16 residues long. In DNA form, the CDR3 reads TGTGCCAGCAGGTCCGGGACTAGCGGGAGGACAGATACGCAGTATTTT. Its protein is CASRSGTSGRTDTQYF.

With regard to this clonotype: The junction departs from the called germline gene at one end, perhaps through a read error. The rearrangement links TRBV20-1 to TRBJ1-2; a weak D match, TRBD1 (5 bases). CDR3 length: 14 residues. Germline loops: CDR1 DFQATT, CDR2 SNEGSKA (reference sequence). The CDR3 protein is CSASRDGVNYGYAF. CDR3 nucleotides: TGCAGTGCTTCTCGGGACGGAGTCAACTATGGCTACGCCTTC.

This clonotype has ten or more counts. This sequence joins TRBV11-2 and TRBJ2-5; TRBD1 might be the D (6 bases). The germline CDR1 and CDR2 sequences are SGHAT and FQNNGV. This CDR3 is built from 14 residues. The V and J ends lost 6 bases and 4 bases respectively, with 15 bases between them. Here the CDR3 reads CASRRQGRGETQYF. The CDR3 DNA reads TGTGCCAGCAGGCGTCAGGGGAGAGGAGAGACCCAGTACTTC.

The sample holds many counts of this clonotype. The CDR3 DNA follows: TGCGCCAGCAGCTTTCAGGGTTCTCAGTATTTT. It encodes CASSFQGSQYF. J is TRBJ2-3 and V is TRBV5-1; tentative D call: TRBD1 (5 bases). The V end was cut by 2 bases, the J end by 12 bases, with 10 bases between. CDR1 SGHRS and CDR2 YFSETQ come from the germline V gene. The CDR3 is 11 residues long.

Concerning this clonotype: This sequence may be a read error, since a much larger clone differs from it by one base. This chain links TRBV27 with TRBJ2-5, with D maybe TRBD1 (5 bases). Germline CDR1 is MNHEY and CDR2 is SMNVEV (reference sequence). The CDR3 extends over 15 amino acids. The CDR3: CAGSPDSGNQETQYF. The CDR3 DNA reads TGTGCCGGCAGTCCCGATTCAGGGAACCAAGAGACCCAGTACTTC.

This chain connects TRBV6-2 or TRBV6-3 to TRBJ2-6; D may correspond to TRBD1 or TRBD2 (5 bases each). Germline V CDR1 and CDR2: MNHEY, SVGEGT. The CDR3 is made up of 17 amino acids. V lost 10 bases and J lost 1, with 20 bases in between. DNA for the CDR3: TGTGCCACGAGCCCTCGGGACCGAAGATCTGGGGCCAACGTCCTGACTTTC. Translating gives CATSPRDRRSGANVLTF.

This sequence joins TRBV7-9 and TRBJ1-1, with D hard to call. V dropped 0 bases and J dropped 9 bases, with 8 bases sitting between them. This CDR3 comprises 12 residues. From germline, CDR1 is SEHNR and CDR2 FQNEAQ (reference sequence). The CDR3 is CASSLAGSQAFF. The CDR3 DNA is TGTGCCAGCAGCTTAGCCGGCAGCCAAGCTTTCTTT.

This clonotype was observed at least ten times. The V and J genes are TRBV12-3 or TRBV12-4 and TRBJ2-5; no firm D call. The CDR3 spans 13 residues. Between the trimmed V and J ends, which lost 3 bases and 0 bases, there was a span of 5 bases. Here the CDR3 DNA reads TGTGCCAGCAGTTTCAACAACCAAGAGACCCAGTACTTC. It specifies CASSFNNQETQYF.

This clonotype was counted ten times or more. The gene calls are TRBV6-2 or TRBV6-3 and TRBJ1-1; a weak D match, TRBD1 (5 bases). CDR3 length equals 16 residues. Trimming cost V 0 bases and J 6 bases, with 17 bases left between them. Germline V CDR1 and CDR2: MNHEY, SVGEGT. CDR3 coding DNA: TGTGCCAGCAGTTACTCGTCATCTGGGGGACCCTCTGAAGCTTTCTTT. Its protein product is CASSYSSSGGPSEAFF.

This clonotype was observed many times. This chain connects TRBV28 to TRBJ1-5; 10 bases are a match to TRBD1. This CDR3 has 13 residues. Germline-derived CDR1 and CDR2 are MDHEN and SYDVKM. V dropped 6 bases and J dropped 6; count of bases not matched to a gene: 2. The chain's CDR3 is CASRGQGVQPQHF. In DNA, the CDR3 is TGTGCCAGCAGAGGACAGGGGGTTCAGCCCCAGCATTTT.